A single sample gave rise to the 15 T cell receptor beta chains below, sequenced in a study of blood T cell repertoires in COVID-19. Assay used: immunoSEQ multiplex PCR; TCRdb lists only in-frame clones, some missing. The table includes about 240,000 clones, under 85% detected once. Sample: peripheral blood. These receptor sequences come from a man under 40 who had recovered from COVID-19.

Only one count was recorded for this clone. The J gene is TRBJ1-6, the V gene TRBV7-8; TRBD1 matches 7 bases. The V gene's germline CDR1 is SGHVS and CDR2 FQNEAQ. Germline trimming cut 3 bases from V and 1 base from J; bases unmatched to any gene: 6. CDR3 length equals 17 residues. The CDR3, as DNA: TGTGCCAGCAGCTTTAACAGGGGTGGATCCTATAATTCACCCCTCCACTTT. Translated, it gives CASSFNRGGSYNSPLHF.

This chain connects TRBV7-8 to TRBJ1-2; no firm D call. V was pared by 5 bases and J by 4 bases, with 20 bases between. Germline assignment: CDR1 SGHVS and CDR2 FQNEAQ. The CDR3 covers 16 residues. The CDR3 DNA reads TGTGCCAGCAGCCCCGAGGGTAGGCCGACTAGCTATGGCTACACCTTC. Protein product: CASSPEGRPTSYGYTF.

V is TRBV9 and J is TRBJ2-7, with no clear D. From germline, CDR1 is SGDLS and CDR2 YYNGEE. Trimming pared 3 bases from V and 1 base from J, leaving 14 bases between. The CDR3 has 15 residues. The CDR3 sequence is CASSAAESASYEQYF. The CDR3 DNA reads TGTGCCAGCAGCGCTGCAGAATCCGCATCCTACGAGCAGTACTTC.

The chain carries TRBV5-1 and TRBJ2-5, with TRBD2 identical over 12 bases. The CDR3 runs 17 residues. Germline values: CDR1 SGHRS, CDR2 YFSETQ. V dropped 4 bases and J dropped 6; count of bases not matched to a gene: 13. The chain's CDR3 is CASSPTSGGPSWKTQYF. CDR3 nucleotides: TGCGCCAGCAGCCCTACTAGCGGGGGGCCATCTTGGAAGACCCAGTACTTC.

The chain carries TRBV3-1 (or the pseudogene TRBV3-2) and TRBJ2-1; 16 bases match TRBD2. The CDR3 is 19 amino acids. J was trimmed by 3 bases and V by 2 bases; bases with no gene match: 7. The germline gives CDR1 LGHDT, CDR2 YNNKEL (reference sequence). DNA of the CDR3: TGTGCCAGCAGCCAAAAGGGACTAGCGGGGGGGCATAGCTACAATGAGCAGTTCTTC. Translation: CASSQKGLAGGHSYNEQFF.

The chain recombines TRBV27 with TRBJ1-5; 7 nucleotides align to TRBD1. The germline V gene has CDR1 MNHEY and CDR2 SMNVEV (reference sequence). The J segment lost 0 bases and the V segment lost 4 bases, leaving 3 bases of the junction unmatched. This CDR3 region has 15 residues. In DNA, the CDR3 is TGTGCCAGCAGTTCCGGGACAGATAGCAATCAGCCCCAGCATTTT. Protein product: CASSSGTDSNQPQHF.

There are a few counts of this clone. The rearrangement uses TRBV10-3 and TRBJ1-4; 8 nucleotides match TRBD1. CDR3 size: 13 residues. V shed 6 bases and J 7 bases; nucleotides not matched to a gene: 4. Germline V gene lookup returns CDR1 ENHRY and CDR2 SYGVKD. The CDR3 DNA follows: TGTGCCATCAGGGACAGGGACGGTGAAAAACTGTTTTTT. This sequence encodes CAIRDRDGEKLFF.

The chain uses TRBV19 and TRBJ1-1; D is perhaps TRBD1 (6 bases). Trimming left V 6 bases short and J 6 bases short, with 17 bases between. This CDR3 is built from 14 residues. Germline CDR1 and CDR2: LNHDA and SQIVND (reference sequence). Here the CDR3 reads CASRGLQGLAEAFF. DNA for the CDR3: TGTGCCAGTAGAGGTTTACAGGGTTTGGCTGAAGCTTTCTTT.

The V gene is TRBV19, the J gene TRBJ1-5; D perhaps matches TRBD1 (5 bases). Trimming took off 1 base at V and 14 bases at J, with 21 bases between the two ends. This CDR3 region has 15 residues. CDR1 is LNHDA and CDR2 is SQIVND in the germline V gene (reference sequence). The CDR3 loop reads CASSIVVGVKTWEHF. In DNA form, the CDR3 reads TGTGCCAGTAGTATAGTTGTAGGGGTTAAAACATGGGAGCATTTT.

This clone appeared a single time. The chain employs TRBV10-3 and TRBJ1-2, with a tentative D call TRBD1 (6 bases). CDR1 and CDR2 from the germline V gene are ENHRY and SYGVKD. Trimming took 2 bases from V and 6 from J, leaving 19 bases between them. This CDR3 is 16 amino acids long. CDR3 amino acids: CAISEAALGRGDGYTF. The CDR3 region has the DNA TGTGCCATCAGTGAGGCGGCCTTAGGGAGGGGGGATGGCTACACCTTC.

This clone has a handful of counts. The chain has TRBV10-1 and TRBJ1-1, with D tentatively TRBD1 (6 bases). This CDR3 is 12 amino acids long. Germline V lookup: CDR1 WNHNN, CDR2 SYGVQD (reference sequence). V gave up 0 bases and J gave up 8 bases, with 7 bases separating them. CDR3: CASSESGAEAFF. CDR3 bases: TGCGCCAGCAGTGAGTCGGGGGCCGAAGCTTTCTTT.

The chain recombines TRBV5-1 with TRBJ2-5, with TRBD1 as a possible D gene (5 bases). Germline CDR1 and CDR2: SGHRS and YFSETQ. There are 15 residues in the CDR3. Trimming took off 1 base at V and 5 bases at J, with 15 bases between the two ends. In DNA form, the CDR3 reads TGCGCCAGCAGCTTGATGGACACCCAGGAGGAGACCCAGTACTTC. It codes for CASSLMDTQEETQYF.

The chain carries TRBV10-3 and TRBJ2-1, with 11 bases matching TRBD1. Germline V CDR1 and CDR2: ENHRY, SYGVKD. J lost 6 bases, V lost 11 bases, and 9 bases had no gene match. The CDR3 consists of 14 residues. The CDR3 bases are TGTGCCGCGCACCCGGGACAGGGGGGCAATGAGCAGTTCTTC. Amino acids: CAAHPGQGGNEQFF.

A single count supports this clone. The chain combines TRBV11-2 with TRBJ2-1; weak D call: TRBD2 (6 bases). The germline CDR1 and CDR2 sequences are SGHAT and FQNNGV. The CDR3 consists of 16 residues. V lost 8 bases to trimming and J lost 0 bases, with 17 bases between them. The CDR3 nucleotides read TGTGCCAGCTACCCGGGGGACGGGAGCTCCTACAATGAGCAGTTCTTC. This encodes CASYPGDGSSYNEQFF. Together with reference TRBV11-2 and TRBJ2-1, the CDR3 gives the full variable domain: EAGVAQSPRYKIIEKRQSVAFWCNPISGHATLYWYQQILGQGPKLLIQFQNNGVVDDSQLPKDRFSAERLKGVDSTLKIQPAKLEDSAVYLCASYPGDGSSYNEQFFGPGTRLTVL.

The chain recombines TRBV19 with TRBJ1-3; TRBD1 aligns across 7 bases. Germline values: CDR1 LNHDA, CDR2 SQIVND (reference sequence). The CDR3 is 16 amino acids. After removal of 6 bases from V and 0 bases from J, the junction contained 8 bases not matched to a gene. CDR3 protein: CASSGGQENSGNTIYF. The DNA for the CDR3 is TGTGCCAGTAGCGGAGGACAGGAAAACTCTGGAAACACCATATATTTT. Based on the CDR3 plus reference TRBV19 and TRBJ1-3, the full variable domain is DGGITQSPKYLFRKEGQNVTLSCEQNLNHDAMYWYRQDPGQGLRLIYYSQIVNDFQKGDIAEGYSVSREKKESFPLTVTSAQKNPTAFYLCASSGGQENSGNTIYFGEGSWLTVV.